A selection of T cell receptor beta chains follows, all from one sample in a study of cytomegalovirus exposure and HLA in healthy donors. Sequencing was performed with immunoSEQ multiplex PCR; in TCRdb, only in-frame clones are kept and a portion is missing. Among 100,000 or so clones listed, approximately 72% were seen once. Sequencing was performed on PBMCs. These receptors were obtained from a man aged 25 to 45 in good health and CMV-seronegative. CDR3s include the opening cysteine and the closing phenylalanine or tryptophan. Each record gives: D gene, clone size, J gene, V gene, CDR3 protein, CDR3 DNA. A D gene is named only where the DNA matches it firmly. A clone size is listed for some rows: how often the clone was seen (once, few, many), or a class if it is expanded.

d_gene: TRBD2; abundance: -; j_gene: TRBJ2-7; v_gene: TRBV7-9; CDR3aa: CASSSGLGGGEQYF; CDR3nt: TGTGCCAGCAGCTCGGGACTAGGCGGGGGCGAGCAGTACTTC
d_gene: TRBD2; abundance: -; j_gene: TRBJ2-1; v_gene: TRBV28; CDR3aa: CASSSTSGRALNEQFF; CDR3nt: TGTGCCAGCAGTTCGACTAGCGGGAGGGCCCTCAATGAGCAGTTCTTC
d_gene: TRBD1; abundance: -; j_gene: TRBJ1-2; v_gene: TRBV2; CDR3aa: CASSEGPTGGPTF; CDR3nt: TGTGCCAGCAGTGAAGGGCCCACAGGGGGGCCGACTTTC
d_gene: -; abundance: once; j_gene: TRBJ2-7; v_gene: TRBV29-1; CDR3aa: CSVYDSRSYEQYF; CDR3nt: TGCAGCGTTTACGACTCCCGCTCCTACGAGCAGTACTTC
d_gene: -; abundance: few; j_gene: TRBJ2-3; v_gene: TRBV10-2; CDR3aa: CASSDSGATDTQYF; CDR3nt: TGCGCCAGCAGTGATTCGGGAGCCACAGATACGCAGTATTTT
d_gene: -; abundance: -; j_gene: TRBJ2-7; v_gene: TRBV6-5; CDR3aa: CASSPDPRGYEQYF; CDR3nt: TGTGCCAGCAGCCCAGACCCGAGAGGATACGAGCAGTACTTC
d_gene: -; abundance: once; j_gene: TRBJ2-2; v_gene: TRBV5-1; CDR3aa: CASYGGAGTGELFF; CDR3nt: TGCGCCAGCTACGGAGGAGCGGGCACCGGGGAGCTGTTTTTT
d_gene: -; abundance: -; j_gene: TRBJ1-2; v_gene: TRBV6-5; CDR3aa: CASSRHTSNYGYTF; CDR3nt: TGTGCCAGCAGTCGACACACTTCTAACTATGGCTACACCTTC
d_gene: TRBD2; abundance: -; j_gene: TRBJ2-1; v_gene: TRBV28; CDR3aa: CAARLAGGPIEQFF; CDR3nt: TGTGCCGCGAGACTAGCGGGGGGGCCTATTGAGCAGTTCTTC
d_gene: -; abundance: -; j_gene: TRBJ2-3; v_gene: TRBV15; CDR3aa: CATSRVMVGTDTQYF; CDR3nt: TGTGCCACCAGCAGAGTCATGGTCGGGACAGATACGCAGTATTTT
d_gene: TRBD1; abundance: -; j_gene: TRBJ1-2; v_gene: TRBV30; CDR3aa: CAWKGTGRYGYTF; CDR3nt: TGTGCCTGGAAGGGGACAGGGAGGTATGGCTACACCTTC
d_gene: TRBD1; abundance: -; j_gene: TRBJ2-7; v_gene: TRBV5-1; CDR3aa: CASSRGQGTYEQYF; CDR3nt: TGCGCCAGCAGCAGGGGACAGGGCACCTACGAGCAGTACTTC
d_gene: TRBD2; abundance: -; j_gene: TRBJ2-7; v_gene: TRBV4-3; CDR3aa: CASSPDSAGGYEQYF; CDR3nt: TGCGCCAGCAGCCCAGATTCAGCGGGGGGTTACGAGCAGTACTTC
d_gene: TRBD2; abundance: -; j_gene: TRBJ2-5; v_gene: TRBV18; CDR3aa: CASSLQTSGEQETQYF; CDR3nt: TGTGCCAGCTCGCTCCAGACTAGCGGGGAACAAGAGACCCAGTACTTC
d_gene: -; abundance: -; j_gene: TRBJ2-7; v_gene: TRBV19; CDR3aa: CASSSGTQFYEQYF; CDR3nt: TGTGCCAGTAGTTCGGGTACACAATTCTACGAGCAGTACTTC
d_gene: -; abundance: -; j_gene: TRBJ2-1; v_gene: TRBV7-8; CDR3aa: CASSLVSGTNYNEQFF; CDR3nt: TGTGCCAGCAGCTTAGTATCGGGAACCAACTACAATGAGCAGTTCTTC
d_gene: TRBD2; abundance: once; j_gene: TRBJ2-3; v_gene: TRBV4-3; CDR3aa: CASSQDPTSGKGDTQYF; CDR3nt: TGCGCCAGCAGCCAAGATCCGACTAGCGGGAAAGGTGATACGCAGTATTTT
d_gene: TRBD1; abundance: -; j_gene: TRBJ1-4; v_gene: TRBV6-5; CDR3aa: CASSRTTGVFEKLFF; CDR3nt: TGTGCCAGCAGTCGAACGACAGGGGTATTTGAAAAACTGTTTTTT
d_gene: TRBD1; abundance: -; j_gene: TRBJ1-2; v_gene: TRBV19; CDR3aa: CASSLNQGAFGYTF; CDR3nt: TGTGCCAGTAGCCTGAACCAGGGGGCCTTTGGCTACACCTTC
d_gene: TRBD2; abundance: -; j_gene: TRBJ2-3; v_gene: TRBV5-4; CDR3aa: CASSLDSGRAVNTQYF; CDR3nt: TGTGCCAGCAGCTTGGATAGTGGGAGGGCCGTAAATACGCAGTATTTT
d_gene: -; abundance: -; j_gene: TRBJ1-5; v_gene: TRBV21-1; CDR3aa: CASTRRHRGNNQPQHF; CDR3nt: TGTGCCAGCACCAGGAGACACAGGGGGAACAATCAGCCCCAGCATTTT
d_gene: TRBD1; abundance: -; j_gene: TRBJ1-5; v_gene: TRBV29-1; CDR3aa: CSVVTGGGSNQPQHF; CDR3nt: TGCAGCGTTGTCACAGGGGGCGGGAGCAATCAGCCCCAGCATTTT
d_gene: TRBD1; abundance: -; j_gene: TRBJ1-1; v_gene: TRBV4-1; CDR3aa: CASSHARTGGQNTEAFF; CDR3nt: TGCGCCAGCAGCCACGCCCGGACAGGGGGCCAGAACACTGAAGCTTTCTTT
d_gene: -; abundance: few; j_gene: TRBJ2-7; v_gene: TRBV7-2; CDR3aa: CASSLGDGGLYEQYF; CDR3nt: TGTGCCAGCAGCTTAGGGGACGGGGGATTGTACGAGCAGTACTTC
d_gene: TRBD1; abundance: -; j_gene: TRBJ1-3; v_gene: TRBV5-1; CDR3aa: CASSLNPQGPGNTIYF; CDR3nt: TGCGCCAGCAGCTTGAATCCACAGGGGCCTGGAAACACCATATATTTT
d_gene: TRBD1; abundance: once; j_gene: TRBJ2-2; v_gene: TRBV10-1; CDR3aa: CASSGQGGMFF; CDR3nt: TGCGCCAGCAGTGGACAGGGTGGGATGTTTTTT
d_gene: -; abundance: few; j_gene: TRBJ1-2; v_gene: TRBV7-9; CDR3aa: CASSVDPRGGYTF; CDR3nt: TGTGCCAGCAGCGTCGACCCCAGAGGCGGCTACACCTTC
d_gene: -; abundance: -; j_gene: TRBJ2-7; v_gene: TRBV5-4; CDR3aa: CASSLEDYFYYEQYF; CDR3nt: TGTGCCAGCAGCTTGGAGGACTATTTTTACTACGAGCAGTACTTC
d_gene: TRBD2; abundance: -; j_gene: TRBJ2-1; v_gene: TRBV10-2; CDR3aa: CASSASSGGVVVGEQFF; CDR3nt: TGCGCCAGCAGTGCTTCTAGCGGGGGGGTGGTTGTTGGGGAGCAGTTCTTC
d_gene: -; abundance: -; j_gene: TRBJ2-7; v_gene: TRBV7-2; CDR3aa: CASSLAGGPYEQYF; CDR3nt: TGTGCCAGCAGCTTAGCGGGGGGTCCGTACGAGCAGTACTTC
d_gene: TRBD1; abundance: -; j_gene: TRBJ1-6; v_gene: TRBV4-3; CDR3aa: CASSQDKGQSWTGSPLHF; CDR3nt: TGCGCCAGCAGCCAAGATAAGGGGCAGAGCTGGACAGGTTCACCCCTCCACTTT
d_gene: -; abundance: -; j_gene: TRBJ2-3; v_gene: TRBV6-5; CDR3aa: CASSTYGNAEDTQYF; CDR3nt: TGTGCCAGCAGCACTTATGGAAATGCGGAGGATACGCAGTATTTT
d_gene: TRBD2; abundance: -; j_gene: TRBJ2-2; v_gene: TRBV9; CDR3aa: CASSTRLAGEITGELFF; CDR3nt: TGTGCCAGCAGCACCCGACTAGCGGGAGAAATCACCGGGGAGCTGTTTTTT
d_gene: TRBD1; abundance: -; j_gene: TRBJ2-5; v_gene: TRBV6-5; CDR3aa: CASSRTGTGTETQYF; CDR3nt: TGTGCCAGCAGCAGAACCGGGACAGGGACCGAGACCCAGTACTTC
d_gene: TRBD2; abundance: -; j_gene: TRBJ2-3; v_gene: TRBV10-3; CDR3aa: CAITGTSGGAVADTQYF; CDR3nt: TGTGCCATCACCGGGACTAGCGGGGGGGCCGTCGCAGATACGCAGTATTTT
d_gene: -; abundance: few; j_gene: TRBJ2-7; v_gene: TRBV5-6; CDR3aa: CASSPDRPGEQYF; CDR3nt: TGTGCCAGCAGCCCCGACCGGCCGGGGGAGCAGTACTTC
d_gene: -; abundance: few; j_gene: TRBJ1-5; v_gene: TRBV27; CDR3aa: CASSLRQDSSWSNQPQHF; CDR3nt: TGTGCCAGCAGTCTGAGACAGGACTCCTCTTGGAGCAATCAGCCCCAGCATTTT
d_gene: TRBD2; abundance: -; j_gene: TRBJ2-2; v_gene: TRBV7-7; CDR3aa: CASSLGRLAGSTGELFF; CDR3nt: TGTGCCAGCAGTTTAGGCCGACTAGCGGGATCCACCGGGGAGCTGTTTTTT
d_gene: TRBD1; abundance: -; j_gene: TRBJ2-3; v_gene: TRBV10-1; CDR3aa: CASSVEGGSTDTQYF; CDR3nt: TGCGCCAGCAGTGTTGAAGGGGGCTCCACAGATACGCAGTATTTT
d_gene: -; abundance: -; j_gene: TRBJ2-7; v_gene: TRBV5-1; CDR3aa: CASSLADSGRSYEQYF; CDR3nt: TGCGCCAGCAGCTTGGCGGACAGTGGCCGCTCCTACGAGCAGTACTTC
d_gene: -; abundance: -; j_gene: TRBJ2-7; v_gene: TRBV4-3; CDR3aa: CASSRGGTGSYEQYF; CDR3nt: TGCGCCAGCAGCCGCGGAGGTACAGGGTCCTACGAGCAGTACTTC
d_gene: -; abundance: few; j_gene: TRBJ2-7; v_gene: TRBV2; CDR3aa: CASSDVESGRRQYF; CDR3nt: TGTGCCAGCAGTGACGTAGAGTCTGGGAGACGGCAGTACTTC
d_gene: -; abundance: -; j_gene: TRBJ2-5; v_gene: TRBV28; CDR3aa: CASTLGTVQETQYF; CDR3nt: TGTGCCAGCACCCTTGGGACTGTCCAAGAGACCCAGTACTTC
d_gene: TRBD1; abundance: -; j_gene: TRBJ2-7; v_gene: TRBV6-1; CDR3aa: CASSGFGSGQGGYEQYF; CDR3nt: TGTGCCAGCAGTGGATTTGGGTCGGGACAGGGGGGCTACGAGCAGTACTTC
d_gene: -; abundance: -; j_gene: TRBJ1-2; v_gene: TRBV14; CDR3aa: CASTAGRYGYTF; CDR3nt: TGTGCCAGCACCGCGGGGAGGTATGGCTACACCTTC
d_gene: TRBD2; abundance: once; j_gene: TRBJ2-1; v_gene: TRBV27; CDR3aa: CASSLTSGGYNEQFF; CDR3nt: TGTGCCAGCAGTTTGACTAGCGGGGGCTACAATGAGCAGTTCTTC
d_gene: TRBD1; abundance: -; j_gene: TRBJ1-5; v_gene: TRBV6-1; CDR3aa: CASSNRDRSNQPQHF; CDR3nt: TGTGCCAGCAGCAACCGGGACAGAAGCAATCAGCCCCAGCATTTT
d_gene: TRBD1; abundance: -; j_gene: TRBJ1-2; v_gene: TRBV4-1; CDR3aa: CASSLATGGYYGYTF; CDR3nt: TGCGCCAGCAGCCTAGCGACAGGGGGCTACTATGGCTACACCTTC
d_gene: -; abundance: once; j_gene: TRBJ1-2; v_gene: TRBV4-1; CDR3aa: CASSPLSGLVGGYTF; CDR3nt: TGCGCCAGCAGCCCACTTTCTGGGCTTGTGGGTGGCTACACCTTC
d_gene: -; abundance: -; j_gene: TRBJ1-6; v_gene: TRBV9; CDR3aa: CASSVAGLENSPLHF; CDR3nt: TGTGCCAGCAGCGTAGCTGGGCTGGAAAATTCACCCCTCCACTTT
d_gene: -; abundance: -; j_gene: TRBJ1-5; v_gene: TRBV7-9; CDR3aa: CASSNATVNQPQHF; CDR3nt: TGTGCCAGCAGCAACGCGACAGTTAATCAGCCCCAGCATTTT
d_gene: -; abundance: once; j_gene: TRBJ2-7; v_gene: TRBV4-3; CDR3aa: CASSQDLGAPISYEQYF; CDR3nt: TGCGCCAGCAGCCAAGATCTAGGCGCGCCGATTAGCTACGAGCAGTACTTC
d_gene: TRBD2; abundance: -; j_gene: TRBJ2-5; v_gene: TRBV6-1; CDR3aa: CASSPGPSGQETQYF; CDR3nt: TGTGCCAGCAGTCCGGGTCCTAGCGGCCAAGAGACCCAGTACTTC
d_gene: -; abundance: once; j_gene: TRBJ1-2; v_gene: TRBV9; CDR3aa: CASSVDPDPYYGYTF; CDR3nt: TGTGCCAGCAGCGTAGACCCAGATCCGTACTATGGCTACACCTTC
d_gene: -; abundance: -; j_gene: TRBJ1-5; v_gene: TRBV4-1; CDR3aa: CASSQGRQAGNQPQHF; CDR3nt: TGCGCCAGCAGCCAGGGTAGACAGGCCGGCAATCAGCCCCAGCATTTT